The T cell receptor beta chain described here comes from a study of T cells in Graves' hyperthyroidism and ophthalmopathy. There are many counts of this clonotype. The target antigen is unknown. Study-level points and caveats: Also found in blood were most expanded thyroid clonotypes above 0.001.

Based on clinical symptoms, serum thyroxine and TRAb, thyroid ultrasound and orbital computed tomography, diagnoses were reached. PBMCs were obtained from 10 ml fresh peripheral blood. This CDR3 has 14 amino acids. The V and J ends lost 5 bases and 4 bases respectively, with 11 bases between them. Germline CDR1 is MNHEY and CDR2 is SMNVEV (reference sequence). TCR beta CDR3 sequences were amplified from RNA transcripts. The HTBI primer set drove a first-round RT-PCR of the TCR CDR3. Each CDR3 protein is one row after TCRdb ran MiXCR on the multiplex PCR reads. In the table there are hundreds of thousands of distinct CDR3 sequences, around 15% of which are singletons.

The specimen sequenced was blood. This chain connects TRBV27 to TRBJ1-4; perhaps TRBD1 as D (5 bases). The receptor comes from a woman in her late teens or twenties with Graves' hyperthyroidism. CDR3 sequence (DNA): TGTGCCAGCAGTAAAGCGGGGGGTAATGAAAAACTGTTTTTT. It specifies CASSKAGGNEKLFF.